This T cell receptor (beta chain) is drawn from a study of T cells in tumors after PD-1 blockade. Study background: Prior checkpoint blockade, systemic immunosuppressant use, or anti-cancer therapy within 4 weeks excluded patients.

CDR1 and CDR2 (germline): MNHNS, SASEGT. The V and J ends lost 3 bases and 8 bases respectively, with 13 bases between them. The CDR3 is 14 amino acids. Only in-frame clones appear in the TCRdb table, and some are missing; sequencing was by immunoSEQ multiplex PCR. The profile covers 60,000 or so clones, with around 77% appearing a single time and about an eighth taken by the ten largest. The sequence derives from a human donor with basal cell carcinoma. The gene calls are TRBV6-1 and TRBJ1-4; possibly TRBD1 for D (6 bases). The specimen comprised PBMCs, sampled before anti-PD-1 treatment. The DNA for the CDR3 is TGTGCCAGCAGTGATTGGACAGTCAGGGAAAAACTGTTTTTT. It specifies CASSDWTVREKLFF.